A selection of T cell receptor beta chains follows, all from one sample in a study of blood T cell repertoires in COVID-19. Generated by immunoSEQ multiplex PCR, the TCRdb table keeps only in-frame clones and is missing some. Counted here are 200,000 to 250,000 clones, approximately 90% occurring once; the ten biggest clones make up about 12%. What was sequenced was peripheral blood. The source is a woman under 30 who had recovered from COVID-19. Both conserved end residues are part of each CDR3. A D gene is named only where the DNA matches it firmly. Clone size is not always given. Where it is, it says once, few, many or a class for expanded clones.

TGTGCCAGCAGCTCAGGGGACAGAGGCTACGAGCAGTACTTC	CASSSGDRGYEQYF	-	TRBD1	TRBV7-9	TRBJ2-7
TGTGCCAGCAGCTTAGCACAAGGCAGGGCCAGGGAGACCCAGTACTTC	CASSLAQGRARETQYF	-	-	TRBV7-8	TRBJ2-5
TGTGCCACTACTTCTACCGAGCGTCAAGAGACCCAGTACTTC	CATTSTERQETQYF	-	-	TRBV10-3	TRBJ2-5
TGTGCCACCAGTGATTTGGACAGCTACGAGCAGTACTTC	CATSDLDSYEQYF	-	-	TRBV24-1	TRBJ2-7
TGTGCCAGCAGCTTCGCTAGCGGGAGGGCATGGAATGAGCAGTTCTTC	CASSFASGRAWNEQFF	few	TRBD2	TRBV11-2	TRBJ2-1
TGTGCCAGCAAGCGGCGGGTTGGGGCCTACAATGAGCAGTTCTTC	CASKRRVGAYNEQFF	-	-	TRBV9	TRBJ2-1
TGTGCCAGCAGTCCGGGGATGGGCGGTAGGACTGAAGCTTTCTTT	CASSPGMGGRTEAFF	-	-	TRBV5-5	TRBJ1-1
TGTGCCAGCAGCCCCGGGACTAGATTATTTGAGCAGTTCTTC	CASSPGTRLFEQFF	once	TRBD2	TRBV11-2	TRBJ2-1
TGTGCCTGGAGTGTCGACAGGGTGAACACTGAAGCTTTCTTT	CAWSVDRVNTEAFF	-	TRBD1	TRBV30	TRBJ1-1
TGTGCCAGCAGCTGGGGATTAGCGAGAATTAACTCCTACGAGCAGTACTTC	CASSWGLARINSYEQYF	-	-	TRBV5-8	TRBJ2-7
TGCGCCAGCAGCAATTTAGGGGGACTAGCGGGAGGCTACGAGCAGTACTTC	CASSNLGGLAGGYEQYF	-	TRBD2	TRBV5-1	TRBJ2-7
TGTGCCAGCAGCTTGAAGGACAGGGGACTTCAGTACTTC	CASSLKDRGLQYF	-	TRBD1	TRBV7-8	TRBJ2-4
TGTGCCACCAGCAGGCTCGTGCAGGTGCAAAGCGGAGATACGCAGTATTTT	CATSRLVQVQSGDTQYF	-	-	TRBV15	TRBJ2-3
TGTGCCAGCAGCCCTGGGGGACTCTACAATGAGCAGTTCTTC	CASSPGGLYNEQFF	-	-	TRBV28	TRBJ2-1
TGTGCCAGCAGTTCCAACAATGAGCAGTTCTTC	CASSSNNEQFF	-	-	TRBV6-5	TRBJ2-1
TGTGCCAGCAGCTTGGGCCTAGCGGGACTCAATGAGCAGTTCTTC	CASSLGLAGLNEQFF	-	TRBD2	TRBV5-4	TRBJ2-1
TGTGCCAGTAGAGTGACTAGCGGCAATGAGCAGTTCTTC	CASRVTSGNEQFF	once	TRBD2	TRBV19	TRBJ2-1
TGTGCCAGCACTGAGGAGGGATTCTACGAGCAGTACTTC	CASTEEGFYEQYF	few	-	TRBV2	TRBJ2-7
TGTGCCAGCAGTTATAAGTTCCGCGACGAGCAGTACTTC	CASSYKFRDEQYF	-	-	TRBV6-2/TRBV6-3	TRBJ2-7
TGTGCCAGCAGCCCCCTGGGAGGAAATGAAAAACTGTTTTTT	CASSPLGGNEKLFF	-	-	TRBV5-4	TRBJ1-4
TGTGCCAGCAGTCTCAAATCTTCTACCTCTGGAAACACCATATATTTT	CASSLKSSTSGNTIYF	-	-	TRBV27	TRBJ1-3
TGTGCCAGCAGCTTAGATCAGGGGGTTTACAATGAGCAGTTCTTC	CASSLDQGVYNEQFF	-	TRBD1	TRBV11-2	TRBJ2-1
TGTGCCAGCAGCTTGGAGGCAGGATTCACGACCTATGGCTACACCTTC	CASSLEAGFTTYGYTF	-	-	TRBV5-8	TRBJ1-2
TGCAGCGTAACACAGGGAGGGACTGAAGCTTTCTTT	CSVTQGGTEAFF	-	-	TRBV29-1	TRBJ1-1
TGTGCCAGCATTCCCAACGGAGGGGCCTCCTACGAGCAGTACTTC	CASIPNGGASYEQYF	-	-	TRBV6-5	TRBJ2-7
TGTGCCAGTAGTGGCGGTTCATGGGGGGGCACTGAAGCTTTCTTT	CASSGGSWGGTEAFF	-	-	TRBV19	TRBJ1-1
TGTGCCAGCAGCCCGACGGGGTTTTACGAGCAGTACTTC	CASSPTGFYEQYF	few	-	TRBV7-2	TRBJ2-7
TGTGCCAGCAGTAGACTTCCGGGACTAGCGGGAGGATCTAATGAGCAGTTCTTC	CASSRLPGLAGGSNEQFF	-	TRBD2	TRBV7-6	TRBJ2-1
TGTGCCAGCAGCGAAAGGGGCGGGGGGCCGACAGATACGCAGTATTTT	CASSERGGGPTDTQYF	-	TRBD2	TRBV9	TRBJ2-3
TGTGCCAGCAGCTTCAACCTCAGGAGGGACATTCAGTACTTC	CASSFNLRRDIQYF	-	-	TRBV7-9	TRBJ2-4
TGTGCCAGCAGCCAACTCCCCCGGGGGGGTATCGTTGCTGAAGCTTTCTTT	CASSQLPRGGIVAEAFF	-	-	TRBV14	TRBJ1-1
TGTGCCAGCAGTTATGGGGGGACGGCCGAGCAGTACTTC	CASSYGGTAEQYF	-	-	TRBV12-3/TRBV12-4	TRBJ2-7
TGTGCCAGCAGCCACCCGGGACTAGCCTACGAGCAGTACTTC	CASSHPGLAYEQYF	-	TRBD2	TRBV7-2	TRBJ2-7
TGCGCCAGCAGCCAAGTTTTTGGCTCCGTCTATGAGCAGTTCTTC	CASSQVFGSVYEQFF	-	-	TRBV4-3	TRBJ2-1
TGTGCCAGCAGCTTCAGGGGGCCTGATCAGCCCCAGCATTTT	CASSFRGPDQPQHF	-	TRBD1	TRBV13	TRBJ1-5
TGTGCCAGCAGCGAGGGGGGAGGGACTGAAGCTTTCTTT	CASSEGGGTEAFF	-	-	TRBV9	TRBJ1-1
TGCGCCAGCAGCTCGACCGGGACAGGGGATGGTCAGCCCCAGCATTTT	CASSSTGTGDGQPQHF	-	TRBD1	TRBV5-1	TRBJ1-5
TGCAGCGCCGGACTACTCACCGGGGAGCTGTTTTTT	CSAGLLTGELFF	-	-	TRBV29-1	TRBJ2-2
TGTGCCAGCAGCTTCCCCTCGACCGGGGAGCTGTTTTTT	CASSFPSTGELFF	-	-	TRBV7-9	TRBJ2-2
TGTGCCAGCAGTCCGCGACAGTTCTTCCCCAATGAGCAGTTCTTC	CASSPRQFFPNEQFF	-	-	TRBV27	TRBJ2-1
TGTGCCACCAGCAGAGATGCACAGGGAGAACCCTACGAGCAGTACTTC	CATSRDAQGEPYEQYF	-	-	TRBV15	TRBJ2-7
TGTGCCAGCTCACAATCAGGGGACGCCTACGAGCAGTACTTC	CASSQSGDAYEQYF	-	-	TRBV18	TRBJ2-7
TGCGCCAGCAGCCTCAAAGCGGGGATGAACACTGAAGCTTTCTTT	CASSLKAGMNTEAFF	-	-	TRBV4-3	TRBJ1-1
TGTGCCAGCAGTGAGAGGAGTCGTCAGCCCCAGCATTTT	CASSERSRQPQHF	-	-	TRBV27	TRBJ1-5
TGTGCCAGCAGTTTATACCTGAGGGCAAGCGAGCAGTACTTC	CASSLYLRASEQYF	-	-	TRBV28	TRBJ2-7
TGTGCCAGCAGTTGGAGGGGGACAGCATATGAGCAGTTCTTC	CASSWRGTAYEQFF	-	-	TRBV28	TRBJ2-1